The TCR beta chain described here comes from a study of OX40 agonist ivuxolimab in advanced cancers. Sequencing was performed with immunoSEQ multiplex PCR; in TCRdb, only in-frame clones are kept and a portion is missing. Among 45,000 to 50,000 clones listed, about 81% were seen once. J lost 5 bases, V lost 1 base, and 11 bases had no gene match. CDR3 length: 17 residues. Looked up from germline, CDR1 is SGHVS and CDR2 is FNYEAQ. The input for sequencing was CD4+ or CD8+ T cells sorted from blood, taken in a trial of the OX40 agonist ivuxolimab. The chain joins TRBV7-6 to TRBJ2-7; 10 positions agree with TRBD2. This TCR was sampled from an adult with an advanced solid tumor such as melanoma, head and neck, liver or kidney cancer. CDR3 DNA: TGTGCCAGCAGCTTAGAGGTCCCTAGCGGGAGCAGGAACGAGCAGTACTTC. Protein sequence: CASSLEVPSGSRNEQYF.